The entry that follows covers one TCR beta chain sequence. What it binds is not known. The data belong to a study of T cells in Graves' hyperthyroidism and ophthalmopathy. Regarding the study as a whole: Most expanded thyroid clonotypes above 0.001 recurred in blood. Ophthalmopathy was model-predicted a median approximately six months pre-onset. In simple terms, a model built on 13 V-J features told ophthalmopathy apart from stable hyperthyroidism.

Trimming removed 6 bases at V and 8 bases at J, with 13 bases between. Germline CDR1 reads LNHDA; CDR2 reads SQIVND (reference sequence). The CDR3 covers 13 residues. RNA transcripts gave rise to amplified TCR beta CDR3 regions. Researchers ran a first-round RT-PCR on the TCR CDR3 using the HTBI primer set. MiXCR was run by TCRdb on the multiplex PCR reads, yielding one entry per CDR3 protein. This table has around 250,000 distinct CDR3 sequences, more than 12% appearing once. With a duration under 2 months, the hyperthyroidism was newly diagnosed in patients aged 18 to 65. This TCR was sampled from a middle-aged woman with Graves' hyperthyroidism that later progressed to Graves' ophthalmopathy. Sequenced input: blood. The chain couples TRBV19 to TRBJ1-4, with D possibly TRBD1 on 5 matching bases. This CDR3 is CASRQGYKEKLFF. In nucleotides, the CDR3 is TGTGCCAGTAGGCAGGGATATAAAGAAAAACTGTTTTTT. Looking up the rest from reference TRBV19 and TRBJ1-4 gives the full variable domain: DGGITQSPKYLFRKEGQNVTLSCEQNLNHDAMYWYRQDPGQGLRLIYYSQIVNDFQKGDIAEGYSVSREKKESFPLTVTSAQKNPTAFYLCASRQGYKEKLFFGSGTQLSVL.